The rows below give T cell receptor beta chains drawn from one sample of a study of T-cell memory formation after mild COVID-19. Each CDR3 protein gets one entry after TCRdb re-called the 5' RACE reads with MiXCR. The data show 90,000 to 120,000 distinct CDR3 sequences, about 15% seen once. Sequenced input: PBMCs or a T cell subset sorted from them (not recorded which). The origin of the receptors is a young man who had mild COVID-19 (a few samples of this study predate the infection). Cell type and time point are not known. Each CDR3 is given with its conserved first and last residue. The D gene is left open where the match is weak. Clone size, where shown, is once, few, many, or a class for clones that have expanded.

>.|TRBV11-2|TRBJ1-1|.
TGTGCCAGCAGCCAAAATCCAGAATCTTTGGCCCCAACCCGCGAGGCTTTCTTT
CASSQNPESLAPTREAFF
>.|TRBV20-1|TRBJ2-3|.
TGCAGTGCTAGATACCCCCGGGGTGCAGATACGCAGTATTTT
CSARYPRGADTQYF
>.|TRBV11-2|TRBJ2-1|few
TGTGCCTCCGGCGAGGTGGGAGACATACCTTCGATATACAATGAGCAGTTCTTC
CASGEVGDIPSIYNEQFF
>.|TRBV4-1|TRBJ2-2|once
TGCGCCAGCAGCCACTCCAAGGCTGGGGACACCGGGGAGCTGTTTTTT
CASSHSKAGDTGELFF
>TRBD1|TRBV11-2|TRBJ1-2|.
TGTGCCAGCAGCGGGGAGACAGGGGTCGGTGGCTACACCTTC
CASSGETGVGGYTF
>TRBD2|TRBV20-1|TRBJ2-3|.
TGCAGTGCTAGGGGTCTCGGGACTAGCGGGTTAGAATACACAGATACGCAGTATTTT
CSARGLGTSGLEYTDTQYF
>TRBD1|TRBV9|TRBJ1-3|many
TGTGCCAGCAGCCCCCAGGGGGGGGGAAACACCATATATTTT
CASSPQGGGNTIYF
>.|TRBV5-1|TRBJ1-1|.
TGCGCCAGCGTGGGACCCAACACTGAAGCTTTCTTT
CASVGPNTEAFF
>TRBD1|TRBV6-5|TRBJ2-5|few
TGTGCCAGCTTCAGGGGGGAGACCCAGTACTTC
CASFRGETQYF
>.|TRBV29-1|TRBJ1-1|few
TGCAGCGTTGATCGGAGGGGAGGTACTGAAGCTTTCTTT
CSVDRRGGTEAFF
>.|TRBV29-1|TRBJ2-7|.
TGCAGCGTTGCTATGGGGGGTGATTACGAGCAGTACTTC
CSVAMGGDYEQYF
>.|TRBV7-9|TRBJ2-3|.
TGTGCCAGCAGCTTCAGGGATAAAAGCACAGATACGCAGTATTTT
CASSFRDKSTDTQYF
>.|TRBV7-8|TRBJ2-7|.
TGTGCCAGCAGCCCGGGAACAGGAACCTACGAGCAGTACTTC
CASSPGTGTYEQYF
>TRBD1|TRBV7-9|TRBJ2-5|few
TGTGCCAGCAGCACCCCAGGGACAGACCAAGAGACCCAGTACTTC
CASSTPGTDQETQYF
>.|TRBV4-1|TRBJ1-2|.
TGCGCCAGCAGCCACGGGGGAGGAGCCTATGGCTACACCTTC
CASSHGGGAYGYTF
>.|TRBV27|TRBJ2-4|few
TGTGCCAGCAGTCCAAAAAGCACAGGTGTCATTCAGTACTTC
CASSPKSTGVIQYF
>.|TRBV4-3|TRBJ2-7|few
TGCGCCAGCAGCCAAGATAAGGACCCCCTTTACGAGCAGTACTTC
CASSQDKDPLYEQYF
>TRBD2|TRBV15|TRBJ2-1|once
TGTGCCACCAGTCCTGCCGGGGTGAGAACTAGCGGGTCTTCCTACAATGAGCAGTTCTTC
CATSPAGVRTSGSSYNEQFF
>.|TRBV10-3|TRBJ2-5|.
TGTGCCATCAGGGGTGAGGGAGTGGAGACCCAGTACTTC
CAIRGEGVETQYF
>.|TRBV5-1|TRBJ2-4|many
TGCGCCAGCAGCGGGACCCGGTCGGACATTCAGTACTTC
CASSGTRSDIQYF
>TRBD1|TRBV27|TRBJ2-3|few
TGTGCCAGCAGGGGGGGACAGGTGCGCACAGATACGCAGTATTTT
CASRGGQVRTDTQYF
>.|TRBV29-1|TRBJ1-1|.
TGCAGCGTGTCATATATGAACACTGAAGCTTTCTTT
CSVSYMNTEAFF
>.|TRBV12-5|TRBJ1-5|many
TGTGCTAGTGGTGGGGGATGGGGCAATCAGCCCCAGCATTTT
CASGGGWGNQPQHF
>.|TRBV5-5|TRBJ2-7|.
TGTGCCAGCAGCTCGACCCCGGGACCCACCTACGAGCAGTACTTC
CASSSTPGPTYEQYF
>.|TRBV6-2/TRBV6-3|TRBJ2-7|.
TGTGCCAGCAGTTATAGGGCAGTCTACGAGCAGTACTTC
CASSYRAVYEQYF
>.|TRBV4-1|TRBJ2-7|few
TGCGCCAGCAGCCAAGTTTCGGGGCCTGGGTACGAGCAGTACTTC
CASSQVSGPGYEQYF
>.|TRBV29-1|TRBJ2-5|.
TGCAGCGTGACAGAGTATGGAGAGACCCAGTACTTC
CSVTEYGETQYF
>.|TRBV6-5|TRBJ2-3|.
TGTGCCAGCAGTAGATCGATCACAGATACGCAGTATTTT
CASSRSITDTQYF
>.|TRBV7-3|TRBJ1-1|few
TGTGCCAGCAGCAAAACCTCCCCGGGTCCAAACACTGAAGCTTTCTTT
CASSKTSPGPNTEAFF
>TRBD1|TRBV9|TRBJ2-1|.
TGTGCCAGCAGCCCGGGACAGAGCTACAATGAGCAGTTCTTC
CASSPGQSYNEQFF
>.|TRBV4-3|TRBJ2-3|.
TGCGCCAGCAGCCAAGACTGGCAGGGGTCAGATACGCAGTATTTT
CASSQDWQGSDTQYF
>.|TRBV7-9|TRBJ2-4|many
TGTGCCAGCAGCTCGCCCGGACAGGGAGGGGACTTC
CASSSPGQGGDF
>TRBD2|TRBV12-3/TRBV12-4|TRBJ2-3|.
TGTGCCAGCAGTTTTACTGAGACTAGCGGCACAGATACGCAGTATTTT
CASSFTETSGTDTQYF
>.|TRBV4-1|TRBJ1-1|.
TGCGCCAGCAGCCAAGATACGGCACGGGGGCGCGGTGAAGCTTTCTTT
CASSQDTARGRGEAFF
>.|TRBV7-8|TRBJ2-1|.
TGTGCCAGCAGCAAGAGGACAGCAACCTACAATGAGCAGTTCTTC
CASSKRTATYNEQFF
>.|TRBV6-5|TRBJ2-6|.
TGTGCCAGCAGTTACTACGCCTCTGGGGCCAACGTCCTGACTTTC
CASSYYASGANVLTF
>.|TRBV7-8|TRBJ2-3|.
TGTGCCAGCAGCTCGCCCCGACTAGTAGGAGATACGCAGTATTTT
CASSSPRLVGDTQYF
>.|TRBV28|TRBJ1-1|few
TGTGCCAGCACCCCAGGGGTGAACACTGAAGCTTTCTTT
CASTPGVNTEAFF
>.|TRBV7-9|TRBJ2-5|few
TGTGCCAGCAGCCCCGGGATCCAAGAGACCCAGTACTTC
CASSPGIQETQYF
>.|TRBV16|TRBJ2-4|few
TGTGCCAGCAGCCGTTCCCCCGAGTCGAGGGGGAACATTCAGTACTTC
CASSRSPESRGNIQYF
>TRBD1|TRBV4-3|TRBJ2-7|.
TGCGCCAGCAGCCCGACACGACAGGGTGCCTCCGAGCAGTACTTC
CASSPTRQGASEQYF
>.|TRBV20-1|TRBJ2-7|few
TGCAGTGCTAGGGTTTTCGACGAGCAGTACTTC
CSARVFDEQYF
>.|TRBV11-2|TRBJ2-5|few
TGTGCCAGCAGGACAGTAGGACAAGAGACCCAGTACTTC
CASRTVGQETQYF
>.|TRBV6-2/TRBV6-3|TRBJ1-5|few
TGTGCCAGCAGTACGTATAAGGGAAAGCAGCCCCAGCATTTT
CASSTYKGKQPQHF
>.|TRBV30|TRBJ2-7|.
TGTGCCTGGAGTGCCGATCAGGGGTACGAGCAGTACTTC
CAWSADQGYEQYF
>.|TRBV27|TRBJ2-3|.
TGTGCCAGCAACGCTCGCCCCGAAGGAGATACGCAGTATTTT
CASNARPEGDTQYF
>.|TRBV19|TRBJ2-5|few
TGTGCCAGTAGTATGGGGGAGACCCAGTACTTC
CASSMGETQYF
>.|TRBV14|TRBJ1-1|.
TGTGCCAGCAGCCAAGTTGTACTGAACACTGAAGCTTTCTTT
CASSQVVLNTEAFF
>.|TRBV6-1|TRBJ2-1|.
TGTGCCAGCAGGGAACCCTTCTCCTACAATGAGCAGTTCTTC
CASREPFSYNEQFF
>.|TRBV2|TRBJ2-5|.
TGTGCCAGCAGTGGGGGGGCCGAAAATCAAGAGACCCAGTACTTC
CASSGGAENQETQYF
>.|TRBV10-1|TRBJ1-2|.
TGCGCCAGCAGTGAGACAGGGAGACCACCCTTCTATGGCTACACCTTC
CASSETGRPPFYGYTF
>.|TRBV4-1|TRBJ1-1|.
TGCGCCAGCAGCCAACTTAGGCAGGCCGGGGGCACTGAAGCTTTCTTT
CASSQLRQAGGTEAFF
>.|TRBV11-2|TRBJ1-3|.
TGTGCCAGCAGCTTAGATTATTTCGACGGTTTGTTTGGCAGAAACACCATATATTTT
CASSLDYFDGLFGRNTIYF